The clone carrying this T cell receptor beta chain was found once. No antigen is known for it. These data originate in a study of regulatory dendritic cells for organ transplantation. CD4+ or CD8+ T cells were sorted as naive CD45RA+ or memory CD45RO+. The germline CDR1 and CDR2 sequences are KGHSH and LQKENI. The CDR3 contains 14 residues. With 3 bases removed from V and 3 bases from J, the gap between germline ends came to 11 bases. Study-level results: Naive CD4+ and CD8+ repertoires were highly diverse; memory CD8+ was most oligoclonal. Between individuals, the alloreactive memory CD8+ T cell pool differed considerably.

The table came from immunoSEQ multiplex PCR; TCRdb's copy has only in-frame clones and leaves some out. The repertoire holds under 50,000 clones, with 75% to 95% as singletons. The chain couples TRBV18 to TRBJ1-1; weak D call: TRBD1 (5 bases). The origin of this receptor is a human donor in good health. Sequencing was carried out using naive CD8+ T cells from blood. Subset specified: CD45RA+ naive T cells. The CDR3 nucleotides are TGTGCCAGCTCACCTCAGGGATCGGACACTGAAGCTTTCTTT. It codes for CASSPQGSDTEAFF. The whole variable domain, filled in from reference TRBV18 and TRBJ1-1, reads NAGVMQNPRHLVRRRGQEARLRCSPMKGHSHVYWYRQLPEEGLKFMVYLQKENIIDESGMPKERFSAEFPKEGPSILRIQQVVRGDSAAYFCASSPQGSDTEAFFGQGTRLTVV.